This T cell receptor beta chain was identified in a study of PD-L1 blockade in urothelial cancer. Turning to the study itself: From about 2014, patients received atezolizumab, given as 1,200 mg intravenously every 3 weeks. Patients had undergone 0 to 3 prior chemotherapy regimens. Timepoints chosen for blood analysis were 3 weeks (second dose) and 6 weeks after treatment start.

The CDR3 consists of 15 residues. Trimming took off 0 bases at V and 9 bases at J, with 15 bases between the two ends. Germline CDR1 reads MNHEY; CDR2 reads SMNVEV (reference sequence). This clone is termed medium-sized (0.01 to 0.1%). Using immunoSEQ multiplex PCR, the repertoire was profiled, and TCRdb retains in-frame clones only, with some absent. The table records about 22,000 clones, around 87% of them present only once. Urothelial carcinoma, locally advanced or metastatic, affected the patients. The source of this sequence is a woman aged 55-70 years with urothelial cancer. This material consisted of PBMCs, taken around atezolizumab (anti-PD-L1) treatment. The J gene is TRBJ1-5, the V gene TRBV27, with D perhaps matching TRBD1 (5 bases). In DNA, the CDR3 is TGTGCCAGCAGTTTATCGACCGACAGTTTTTCGCCCCAGCATTTT. Translating gives CASSLSTDSFSPQHF.